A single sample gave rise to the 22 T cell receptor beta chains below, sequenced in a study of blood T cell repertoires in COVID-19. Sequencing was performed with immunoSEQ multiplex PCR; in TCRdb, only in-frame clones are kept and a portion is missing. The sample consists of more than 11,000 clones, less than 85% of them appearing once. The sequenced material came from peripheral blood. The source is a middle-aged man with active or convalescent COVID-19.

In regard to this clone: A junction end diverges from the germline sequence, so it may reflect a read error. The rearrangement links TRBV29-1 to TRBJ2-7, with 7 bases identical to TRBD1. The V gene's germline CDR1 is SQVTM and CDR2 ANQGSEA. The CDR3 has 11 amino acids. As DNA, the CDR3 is TGCAGCGTTGAAGCTAATAGGGGACAGAACTTC. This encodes CSVEANRGQNF.

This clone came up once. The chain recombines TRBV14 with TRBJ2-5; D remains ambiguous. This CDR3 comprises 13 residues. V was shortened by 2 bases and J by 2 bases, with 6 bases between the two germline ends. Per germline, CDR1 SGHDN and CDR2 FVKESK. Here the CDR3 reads CASSQNLQETQYF. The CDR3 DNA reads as TGTGCCAGCAGCCAAAATCTACAAGAGACCCAGTACTTC.

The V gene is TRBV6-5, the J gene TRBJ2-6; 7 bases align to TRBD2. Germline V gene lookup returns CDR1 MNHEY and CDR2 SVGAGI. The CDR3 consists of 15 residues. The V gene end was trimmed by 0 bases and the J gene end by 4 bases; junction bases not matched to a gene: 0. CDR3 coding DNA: TGTGCCAGCAGTTACTCCGGGAGGGGGGCCAACGTCCTGACTTTC. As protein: CASSYSGRGANVLTF.

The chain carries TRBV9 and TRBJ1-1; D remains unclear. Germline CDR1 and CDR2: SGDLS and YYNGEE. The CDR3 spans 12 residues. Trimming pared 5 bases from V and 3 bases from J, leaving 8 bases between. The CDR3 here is CASSLADTEAFF. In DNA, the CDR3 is TGTGCCAGCAGTTTAGCGGACACTGAAGCTTTCTTT.

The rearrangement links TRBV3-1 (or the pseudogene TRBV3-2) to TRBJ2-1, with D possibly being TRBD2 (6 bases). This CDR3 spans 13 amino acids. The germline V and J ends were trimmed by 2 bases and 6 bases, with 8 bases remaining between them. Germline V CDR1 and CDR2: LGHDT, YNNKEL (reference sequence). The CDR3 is CASSQTGGNEQFF. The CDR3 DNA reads TGTGCCAGCAGCCAAACCGGGGGCAATGAGCAGTTCTTC.

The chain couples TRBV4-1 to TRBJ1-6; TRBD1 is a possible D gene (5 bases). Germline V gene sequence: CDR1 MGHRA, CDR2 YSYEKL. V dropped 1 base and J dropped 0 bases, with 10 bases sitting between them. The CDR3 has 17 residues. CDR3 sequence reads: CASSQGQLLSYNSPLHF. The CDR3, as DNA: TGCGCCAGCAGCCAAGGACAGCTACTCTCCTATAATTCACCCCTCCACTTT.

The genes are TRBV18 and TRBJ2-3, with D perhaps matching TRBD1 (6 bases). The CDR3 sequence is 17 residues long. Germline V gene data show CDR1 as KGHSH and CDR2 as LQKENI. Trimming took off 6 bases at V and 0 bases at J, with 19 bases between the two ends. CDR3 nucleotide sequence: TGTGCCAGCTCTCAGGGGCCGTCAAGTGCAAGCACAGATACGCAGTATTTT. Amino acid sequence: CASSQGPSSASTDTQYF.

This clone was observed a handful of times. The CDR3 coding sequence is TGTGCCAGCTCACCTGGGACAGGATTTAACTATGGCTACACCTTC. It yields the protein CASSPGTGFNYGYTF. The V gene is TRBV18, the J gene TRBJ1-2; 8 positions match TRBD1. Trimming took 3 bases from V and 1 from J; bases not matched to a gene: 4. Germline V gives CDR1 KGHSH, CDR2 LQKENI. This CDR3 contains 15 residues.

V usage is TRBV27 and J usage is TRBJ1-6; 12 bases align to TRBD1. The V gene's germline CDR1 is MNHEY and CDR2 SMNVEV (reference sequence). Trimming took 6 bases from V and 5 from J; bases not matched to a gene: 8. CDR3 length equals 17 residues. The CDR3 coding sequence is TGTGCCAGCAGCCCCACCGGGACAGGGGGCGATAATTCACCCCTCCACTTT. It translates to CASSPTGTGGDNSPLHF.

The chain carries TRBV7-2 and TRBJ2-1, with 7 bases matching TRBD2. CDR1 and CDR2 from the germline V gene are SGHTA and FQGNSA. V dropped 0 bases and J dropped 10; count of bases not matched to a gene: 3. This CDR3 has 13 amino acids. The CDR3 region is CASSLASSGEQFF. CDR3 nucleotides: TGTGCCAGCAGCTTAGCTTCTAGCGGAGAGCAGTTCTTC.

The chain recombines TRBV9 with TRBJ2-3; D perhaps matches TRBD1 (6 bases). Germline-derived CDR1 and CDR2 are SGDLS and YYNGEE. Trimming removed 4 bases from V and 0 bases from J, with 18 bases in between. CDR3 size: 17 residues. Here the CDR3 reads CASSPERGGQSTDTQYF. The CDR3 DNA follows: TGTGCCAGCAGCCCCGAACGTGGAGGACAGAGCACAGATACGCAGTATTTT.

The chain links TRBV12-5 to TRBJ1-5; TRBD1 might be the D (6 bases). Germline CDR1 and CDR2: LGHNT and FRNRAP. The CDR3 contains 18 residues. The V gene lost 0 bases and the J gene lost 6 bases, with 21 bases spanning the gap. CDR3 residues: CASGLVKDRYWVAQPQHF. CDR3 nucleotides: TGTGCTAGTGGTTTGGTAAAGGACAGATATTGGGTCGCTCAGCCCCAGCATTTT.

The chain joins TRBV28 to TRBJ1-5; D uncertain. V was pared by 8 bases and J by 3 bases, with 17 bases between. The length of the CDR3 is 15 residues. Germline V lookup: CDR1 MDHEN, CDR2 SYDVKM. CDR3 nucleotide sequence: TGTGCCAGCTCGCGCAATCAGGTGCCCAATCAGCCCCAGCATTTT. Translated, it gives CASSRNQVPNQPQHF.

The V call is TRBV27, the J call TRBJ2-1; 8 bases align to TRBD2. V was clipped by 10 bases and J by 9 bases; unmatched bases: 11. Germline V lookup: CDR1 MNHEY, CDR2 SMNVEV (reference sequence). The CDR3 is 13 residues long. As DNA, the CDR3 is TGTGCCACTCAGCGGGGGCGCCAGAGTGAGCAGTTCTTC. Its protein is CATQRGRQSEQFF.

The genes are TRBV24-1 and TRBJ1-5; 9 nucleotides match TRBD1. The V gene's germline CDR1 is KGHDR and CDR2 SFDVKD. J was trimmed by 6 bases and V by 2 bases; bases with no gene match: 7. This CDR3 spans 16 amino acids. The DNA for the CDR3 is TGTGCCACCAGTGATTCAGGGACAGGGAAGGGTCAGCCCCAGCATTTT. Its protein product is CATSDSGTGKGQPQHF.

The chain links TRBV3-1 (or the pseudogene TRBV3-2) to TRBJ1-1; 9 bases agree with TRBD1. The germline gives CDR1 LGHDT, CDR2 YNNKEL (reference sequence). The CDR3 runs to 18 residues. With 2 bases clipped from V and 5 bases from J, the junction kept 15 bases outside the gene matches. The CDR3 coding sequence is TGTGCCAGCAGCCAACTAGGGGGACAGGGTCTGTTGGGGACTGAAGCTTTCTTT. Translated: CASSQLGGQGLLGTEAFF.

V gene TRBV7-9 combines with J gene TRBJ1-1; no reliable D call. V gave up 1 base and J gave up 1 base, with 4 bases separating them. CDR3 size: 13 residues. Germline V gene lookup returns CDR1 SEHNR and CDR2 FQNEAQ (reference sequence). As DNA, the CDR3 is TGTGCCAGCAGCTTAGGACAGAACACTGAAGCTTTCTTT. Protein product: CASSLGQNTEAFF.

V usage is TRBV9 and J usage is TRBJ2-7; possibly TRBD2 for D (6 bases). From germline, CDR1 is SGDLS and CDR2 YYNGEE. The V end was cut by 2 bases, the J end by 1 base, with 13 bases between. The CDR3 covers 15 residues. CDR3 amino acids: CASSVGLTGSYEQYF. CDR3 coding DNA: TGTGCCAGCAGCGTGGGACTCACTGGGTCCTACGAGCAGTACTTC.

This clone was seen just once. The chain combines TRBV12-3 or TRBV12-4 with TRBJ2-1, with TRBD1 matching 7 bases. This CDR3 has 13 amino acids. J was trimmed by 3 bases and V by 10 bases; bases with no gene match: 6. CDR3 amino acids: CATGAGGYNEQFF. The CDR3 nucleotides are TGTGCCACCGGTGCAGGGGGCTACAATGAGCAGTTCTTC.

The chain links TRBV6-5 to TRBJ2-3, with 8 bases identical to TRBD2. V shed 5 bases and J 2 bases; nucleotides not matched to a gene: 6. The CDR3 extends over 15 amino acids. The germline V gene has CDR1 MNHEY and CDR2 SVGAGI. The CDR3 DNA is TGTGCCAGCAGTCTGGGTAGCGGGAACACAGATACGCAGTATTTT. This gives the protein CASSLGSGNTDTQYF.

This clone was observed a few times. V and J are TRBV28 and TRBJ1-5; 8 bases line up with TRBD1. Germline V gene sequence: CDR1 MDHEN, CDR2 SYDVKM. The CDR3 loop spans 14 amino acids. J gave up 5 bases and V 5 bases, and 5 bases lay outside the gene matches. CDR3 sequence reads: CASSPGGGYQPQHF. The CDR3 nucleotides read TGTGCCAGCAGTCCAGGGGGCGGGTATCAGCCCCAGCATTTT.

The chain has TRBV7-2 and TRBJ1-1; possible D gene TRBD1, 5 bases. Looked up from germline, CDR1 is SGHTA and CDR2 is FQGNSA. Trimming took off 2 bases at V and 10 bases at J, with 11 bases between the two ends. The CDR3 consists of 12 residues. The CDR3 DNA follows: TGTGCCAGCAGCTTAATGGGGAGGGGAGCTTTCTTT. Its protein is CASSLMGRGAFF.